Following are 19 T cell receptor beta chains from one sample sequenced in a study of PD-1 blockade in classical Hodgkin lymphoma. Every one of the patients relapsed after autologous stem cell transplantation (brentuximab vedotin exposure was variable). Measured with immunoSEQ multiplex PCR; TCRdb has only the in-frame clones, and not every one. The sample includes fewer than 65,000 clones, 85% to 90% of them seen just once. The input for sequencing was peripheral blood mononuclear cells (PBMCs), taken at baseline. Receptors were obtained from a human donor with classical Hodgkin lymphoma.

Here the CDR3 reads CASSLGRYEQYF. The CDR3 DNA reads TGTGCCAGTAGTTTGGGCCGCTACGAGCAGTACTTC. This chain joins TRBV19 and TRBJ2-7; D uncertain. V shed 5 bases and J shed 3 bases, with 8 bases lying between them. From germline, CDR1 is LNHDA and CDR2 SQIVND (reference sequence). This CDR3 region has 12 residues. The full variable domain, in which reference TRBV19 and TRBJ2-7 provide the parts outside the CDR3, is DGGITQSPKYLFRKEGQNVTLSCEQNLNHDAMYWYRQDPGQGLRLIYYSQIVNDFQKGDIAEGYSVSREKKESFPLTVTSAQKNPTAFYLCASSLGRYEQYFGPGTRLTVT.

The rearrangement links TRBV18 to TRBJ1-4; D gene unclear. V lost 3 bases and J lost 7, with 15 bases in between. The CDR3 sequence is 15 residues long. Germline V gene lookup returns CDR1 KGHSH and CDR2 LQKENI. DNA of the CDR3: TGTGCCAGCTCACCTAATGGACGGTCAAGTGAAAAACTGTTTTTT. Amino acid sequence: CASSPNGRSSEKLFF. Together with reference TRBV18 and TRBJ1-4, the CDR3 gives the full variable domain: NAGVMQNPRHLVRRRGQEARLRCSPMKGHSHVYWYRQLPEEGLKFMVYLQKENIIDESGMPKERFSAEFPKEGPSILRIQQVVRGDSAAYFCASSPNGRSSEKLFFGSGTQLSVL.

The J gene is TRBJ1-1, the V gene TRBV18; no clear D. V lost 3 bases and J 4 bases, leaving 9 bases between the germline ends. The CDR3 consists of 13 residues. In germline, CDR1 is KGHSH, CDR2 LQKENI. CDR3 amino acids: CASSPKGITEAFF. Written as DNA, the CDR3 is TGTGCCAGCTCACCCAAGGGAATCACTGAAGCTTTCTTT. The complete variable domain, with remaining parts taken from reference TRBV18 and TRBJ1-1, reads NAGVMQNPRHLVRRRGQEARLRCSPMKGHSHVYWYRQLPEEGLKFMVYLQKENIIDESGMPKERFSAEFPKEGPSILRIQQVVRGDSAAYFCASSPKGITEAFFGQGTRLTVV.

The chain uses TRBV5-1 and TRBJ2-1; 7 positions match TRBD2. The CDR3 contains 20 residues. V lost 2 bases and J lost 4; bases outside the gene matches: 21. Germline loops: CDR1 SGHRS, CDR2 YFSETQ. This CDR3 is CASSLAQGVGGGGRYNEQFF. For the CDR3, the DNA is TGCGCCAGCAGCTTAGCCCAGGGCGTCGGAGGCGGGGGAAGATACAATGAGCAGTTCTTC.

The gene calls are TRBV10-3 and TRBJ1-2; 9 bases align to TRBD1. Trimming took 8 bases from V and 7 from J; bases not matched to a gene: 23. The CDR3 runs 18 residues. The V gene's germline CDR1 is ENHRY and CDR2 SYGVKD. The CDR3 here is CAIPGPSGTGNGGGGYTF. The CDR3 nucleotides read TGTGCCATCCCGGGACCGTCGGGGACAGGGAATGGTGGTGGTGGCTACACCTTC.

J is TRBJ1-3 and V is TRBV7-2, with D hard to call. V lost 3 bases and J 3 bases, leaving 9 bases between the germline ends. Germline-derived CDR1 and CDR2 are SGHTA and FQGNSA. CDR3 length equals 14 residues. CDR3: CASSLDFYGNTIYF. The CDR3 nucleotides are TGTGCCAGCAGCTTGGACTTTTATGGAAACACCATATATTTT. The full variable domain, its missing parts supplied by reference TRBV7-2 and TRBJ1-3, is GAGVSQSPSNKVTEKGKDVELRCDPISGHTALYWYRQSLGQGLEFLIYFQGNSAPDKSGLPSDRFSAERTGGSVSTLTIQRTQQEDSAVYLCASSLDFYGNTIYFGEGSWLTVV.

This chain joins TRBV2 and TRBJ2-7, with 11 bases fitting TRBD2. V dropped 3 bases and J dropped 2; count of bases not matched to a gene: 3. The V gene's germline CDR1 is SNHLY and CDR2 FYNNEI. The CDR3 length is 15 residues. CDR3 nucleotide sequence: TGTGCCAGCAGTGAGCAACTAGCGGGGGCCTACGAGCAGTACTTC. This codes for CASSEQLAGAYEQYF. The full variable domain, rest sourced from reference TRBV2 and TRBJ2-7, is EPEVTQTPSHQVTQMGQEVILRCVPISNHLYFYWYRQILGQKVEFLVSFYNNEISEKSEIFDDQFSVERPDGSNFTLKIRSTKLEDSAMYFCASSEQLAGAYEQYFGPGTRLTVT.

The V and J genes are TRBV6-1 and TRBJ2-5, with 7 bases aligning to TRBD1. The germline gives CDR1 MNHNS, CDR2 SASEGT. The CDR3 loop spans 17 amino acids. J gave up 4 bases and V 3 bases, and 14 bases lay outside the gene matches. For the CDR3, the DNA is TGTGCCAGCAGTGACGGGATATGGGACAGCCGGGGAGAGACCCAGTACTTC. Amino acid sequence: CASSDGIWDSRGETQYF.

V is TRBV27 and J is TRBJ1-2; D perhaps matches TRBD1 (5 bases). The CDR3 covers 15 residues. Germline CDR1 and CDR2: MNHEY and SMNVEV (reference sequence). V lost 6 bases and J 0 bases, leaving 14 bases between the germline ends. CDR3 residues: CASRVKGRANYGYTF. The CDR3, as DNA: TGTGCCAGCAGGGTGAAGGGGAGGGCTAACTATGGCTACACCTTC.

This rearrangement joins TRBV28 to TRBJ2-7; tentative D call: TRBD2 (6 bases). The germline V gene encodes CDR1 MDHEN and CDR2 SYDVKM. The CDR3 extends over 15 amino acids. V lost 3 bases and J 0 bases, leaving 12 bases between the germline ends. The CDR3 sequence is CASSFFAGLSYEQYF. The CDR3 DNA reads TGTGCCAGCAGTTTTTTTGCGGGGCTCTCCTACGAGCAGTACTTC.

Here the CDR3 DNA reads TGTGCCAGCAGACGAGACACACGAGGGGCAGATACGCAGTATTTT. This codes for CASRRDTRGADTQYF. The V and J genes are TRBV6-5 and TRBJ2-3, with D possibly being TRBD1 or TRBD2 (5 bases each). Trimming left V 6 bases short and J 4 bases short, with 17 bases between. The CDR3 runs 15 residues. Germline V gene sequence: CDR1 MNHEY, CDR2 SVGAGI.

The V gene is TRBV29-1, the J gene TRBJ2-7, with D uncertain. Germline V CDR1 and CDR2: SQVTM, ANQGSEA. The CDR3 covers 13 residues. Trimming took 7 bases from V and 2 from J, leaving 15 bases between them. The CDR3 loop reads CSAVWARTYEQYF. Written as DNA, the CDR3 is TGCAGCGCTGTATGGGCCAGAACCTACGAGCAGTACTTC.

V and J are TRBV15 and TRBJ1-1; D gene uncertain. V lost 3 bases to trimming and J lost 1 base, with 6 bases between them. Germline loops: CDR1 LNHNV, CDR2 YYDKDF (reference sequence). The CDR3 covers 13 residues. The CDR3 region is CATSRQGNTEAFF. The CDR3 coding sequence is TGTGCCACCAGCAGGCAAGGGAACACTGAAGCTTTCTTT.

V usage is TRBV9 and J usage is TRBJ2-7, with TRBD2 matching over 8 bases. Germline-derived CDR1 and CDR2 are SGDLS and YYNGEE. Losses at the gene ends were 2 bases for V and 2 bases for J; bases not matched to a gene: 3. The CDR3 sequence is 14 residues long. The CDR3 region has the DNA TGTGCCAGCAGCGTGGGCGGGGGGACCTACGAGCAGTACTTC. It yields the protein CASSVGGGTYEQYF.

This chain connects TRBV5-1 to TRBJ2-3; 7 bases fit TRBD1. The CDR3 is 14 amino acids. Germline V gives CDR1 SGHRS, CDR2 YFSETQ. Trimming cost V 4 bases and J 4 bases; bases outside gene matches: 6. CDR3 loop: CASSLTGYADTQYF. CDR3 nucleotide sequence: TGCGCCAGCAGCCTGACAGGGTATGCAGATACGCAGTATTTT.

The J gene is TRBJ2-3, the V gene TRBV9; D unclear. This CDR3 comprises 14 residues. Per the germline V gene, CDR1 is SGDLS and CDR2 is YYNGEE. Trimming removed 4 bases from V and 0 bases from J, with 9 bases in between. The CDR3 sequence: CASSKATSTDTQYF. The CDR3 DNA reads TGTGCCAGCAGCAAGGCTACTAGCACAGATACGCAGTATTTT.

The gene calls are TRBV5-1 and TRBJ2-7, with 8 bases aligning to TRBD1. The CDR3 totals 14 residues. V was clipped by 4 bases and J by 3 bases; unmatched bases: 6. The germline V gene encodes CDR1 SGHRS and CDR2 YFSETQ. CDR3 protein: CASSPGTGGYEQYF. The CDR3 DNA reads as TGCGCCAGCAGCCCGGGGACAGGAGGCTACGAGCAGTACTTC.

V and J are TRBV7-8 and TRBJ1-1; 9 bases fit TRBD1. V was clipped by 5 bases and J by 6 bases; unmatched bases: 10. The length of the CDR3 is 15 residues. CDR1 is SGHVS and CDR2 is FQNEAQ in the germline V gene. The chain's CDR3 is CASSGPGTGMPEAFF. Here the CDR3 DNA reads TGTGCCAGCAGCGGTCCCGGGACAGGGATGCCTGAAGCTTTCTTT.

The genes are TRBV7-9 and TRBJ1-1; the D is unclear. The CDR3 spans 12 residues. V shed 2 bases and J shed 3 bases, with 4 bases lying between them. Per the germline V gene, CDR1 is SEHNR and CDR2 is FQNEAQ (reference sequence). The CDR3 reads CASSLRDTEAFF. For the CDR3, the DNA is TGTGCCAGCAGCTTAAGGGACACTGAAGCTTTCTTT.